This passage covers 4 T cell receptor beta chains from one sample sequenced in a study of T cell repertoires in cytomegalovirus infection (dated by TCRdb to the late 2010s). For sequencing, an Illumina HiSeq 1500 was employed. The raw public data were reprocessed by TCRdb itself: fastp quality trimming at Q25, MiXCR clonotype calling, in-frame beta chains only. Every entry covers one CDR3 protein and lists the most common genes and DNA from its rows. The sample has some 700,000 distinct CDR3 sequences on record, roughly 36% of them singletons. The top ten clonotypes cover 2.5% to 3% of the sample. Sequencing was carried out using PBMCs. These receptors originate from a human donor in good health (CMV status not recorded). Some clones in this sample may be carry-over from other donors' samples.

In DNA form, the CDR3 reads TGTGCCAGCGGATGGACAGGACCCTACGAGCAGTACTTC. It specifies CASGWTGPYEQYF. V usage is TRBV6-5 and J usage is TRBJ2-7, with 7 bases matching TRBD1. V trimming: 8 bases; J trimming: 2 bases; junction bases outside the gene matches: 6. From germline, CDR1 is MNHEY and CDR2 SVGAGI. The CDR3 is 13 residues long.

This chain connects TRBV5-4 to TRBJ2-1, with 12 bases lining up with TRBD2. Looked up from germline, CDR1 is SGHNT and CDR2 is YYREEE (reference sequence). This CDR3 has 18 residues. The V segment lost 4 bases and the J segment 9 bases; nucleotides outside the gene matches: 17. The CDR3 protein is CASSPPRASGRASIEQFF. In DNA form, the CDR3 reads TGTGCCAGCAGCCCGCCTCGGGCTAGCGGGAGGGCCAGTATTGAGCAGTTCTTC. The variable domain in full, with the rest retrieved from reference TRBV5-4 and TRBJ2-1, is ETGVTQSPTHLIKTRGQQVTLRCSSQSGHNTVSWYQQALGQGPQFIFQYYREEENGRGNFPPRFSGLQFPNYSSELNVNALELDDSALYLCASSPPRASGRASIEQFFGPGTRLTVL.

The V gene is TRBV7-9, the J gene TRBJ2-1, with D unresolved. Germline CDR1 SEHNR, CDR2 FQNEAQ (reference sequence). Trimming took 5 bases from V and 5 from J, leaving 7 bases between them. This CDR3 region has 12 residues. CDR3 loop: CASSQSDNEQFF. CDR3 DNA sequence: TGTGCCAGCAGCCAGTCAGACAATGAGCAGTTCTTC.

The chain carries TRBV28 and TRBJ2-2, with a weak D call TRBD2 (6 bases). The V gene lost 6 bases and the J gene lost 1 base, with 24 bases spanning the gap. The CDR3 is 19 residues long. The germline V gene encodes CDR1 MDHEN and CDR2 SYDVKM. The CDR3 reads CASSLNRRTGGRNTGELFF. Here the CDR3 DNA reads TGTGCCAGCAGCCTCAACCGTCGGACTGGGGGGAGGAACACCGGGGAGCTGTTTTTT.